The entry below describes one T cell receptor (beta chain). Authors' methods: Nucleated cell counts were estimated from reference gene primer amplification. Clones were read by immunoSEQ multiplex PCR, and TCRdb kept only the in-frame ones, dropping some. D and trimming come from the DNA, and the V and J calls and clone size come from that table. The sample includes under 300,000 clones, 86% seen only once; the top ten take 6.2%. The CDR3 has 14 amino acids. Germline CDR1 and CDR2: KGHSH and LQKENI. The V end was cut by 2 bases, the J end by 3 bases, with 9 bases between. This sample was taken from a study of blood T cell repertoires in COVID-19. About the study: Both acute and convalescent COVID-19 samples were obtained from the United States, Italy and Spain. PBMCs, B-cell-depleted T cells, or T cells provided the cDNA or gDNA that made up the material.

This sequence originates from a man between 60 and 75 years old with acute or convalescent COVID-19. The sample comprised peripheral blood. The chain recombines TRBV18 with TRBJ2-3; tentative D call: TRBD2 (6 bases). CDR3 amino acids: CASSPVGGTDTQYF. DNA for the CDR3: TGTGCCAGCTCACCAGTCGGAGGGACAGATACGCAGTATTTT.